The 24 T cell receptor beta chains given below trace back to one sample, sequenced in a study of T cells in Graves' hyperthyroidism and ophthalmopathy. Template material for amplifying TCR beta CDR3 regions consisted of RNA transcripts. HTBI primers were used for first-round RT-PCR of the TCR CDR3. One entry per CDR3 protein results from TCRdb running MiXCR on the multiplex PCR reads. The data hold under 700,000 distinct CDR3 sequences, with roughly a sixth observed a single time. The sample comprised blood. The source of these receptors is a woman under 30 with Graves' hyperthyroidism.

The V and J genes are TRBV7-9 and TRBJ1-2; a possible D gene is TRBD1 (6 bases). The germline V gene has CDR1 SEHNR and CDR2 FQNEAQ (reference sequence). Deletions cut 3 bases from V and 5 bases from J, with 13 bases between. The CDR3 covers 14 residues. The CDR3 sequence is CASSFPGDKYGYTF. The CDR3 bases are TGTGCCAGCAGCTTTCCAGGGGATAAATATGGCTACACCTTC.

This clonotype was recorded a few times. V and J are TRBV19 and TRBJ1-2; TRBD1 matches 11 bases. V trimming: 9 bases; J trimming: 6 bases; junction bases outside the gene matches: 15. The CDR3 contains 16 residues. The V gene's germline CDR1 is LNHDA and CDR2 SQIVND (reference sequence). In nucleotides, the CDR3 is TGTGCCAGCCGAAAAGCCGGGACAGGGGGTTTGGATGGCTACACCTTC. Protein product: CASRKAGTGGLDGYTF.

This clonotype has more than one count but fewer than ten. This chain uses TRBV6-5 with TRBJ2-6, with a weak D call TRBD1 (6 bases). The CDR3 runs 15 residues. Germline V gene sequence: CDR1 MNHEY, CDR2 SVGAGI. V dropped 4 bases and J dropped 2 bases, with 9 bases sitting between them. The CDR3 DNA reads TGTGCCAGCAGTTTAACAGGGCCTGGGGCCAACGTCCTGACTTTC. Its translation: CASSLTGPGANVLTF.

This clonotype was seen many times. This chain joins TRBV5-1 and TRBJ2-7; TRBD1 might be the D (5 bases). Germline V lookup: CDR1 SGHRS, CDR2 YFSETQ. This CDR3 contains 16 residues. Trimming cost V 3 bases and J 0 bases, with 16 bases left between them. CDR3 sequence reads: CASSSFTGDISYEQYF. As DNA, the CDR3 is TGCGCCAGCAGCTCATTCACAGGTGATATCTCCTACGAGCAGTACTTC.

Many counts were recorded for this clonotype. The CDR3 loop reads CATSDPGQGGEAFF. The CDR3 region has the DNA TGTGCCACCAGTGATCCGGGACAGGGGGGTGAAGCTTTCTTT. The V gene is TRBV24-1, the J gene TRBJ1-1, with 11 positions matching TRBD1. Trimming at V came to 3 bases and at J to 7 bases, leaving 3 bases not matched to a gene. Germline V gives CDR1 KGHDR, CDR2 SFDVKD. This CDR3 spans 14 amino acids.

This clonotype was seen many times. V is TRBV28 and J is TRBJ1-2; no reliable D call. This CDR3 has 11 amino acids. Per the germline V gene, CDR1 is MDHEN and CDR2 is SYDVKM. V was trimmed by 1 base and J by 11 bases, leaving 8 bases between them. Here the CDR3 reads CASSLSSGYTF. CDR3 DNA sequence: TGTGCCAGCAGTTTATCATCTGGGTACACCTTC.

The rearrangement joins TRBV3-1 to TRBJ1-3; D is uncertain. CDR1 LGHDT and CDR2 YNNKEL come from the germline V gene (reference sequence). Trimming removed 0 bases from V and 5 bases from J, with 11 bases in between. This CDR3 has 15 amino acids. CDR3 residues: CASSQDADGRNTIYF. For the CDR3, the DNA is TGTGCCAGCAGCCAAGATGCGGACGGCAGAAACACCATATATTTT.

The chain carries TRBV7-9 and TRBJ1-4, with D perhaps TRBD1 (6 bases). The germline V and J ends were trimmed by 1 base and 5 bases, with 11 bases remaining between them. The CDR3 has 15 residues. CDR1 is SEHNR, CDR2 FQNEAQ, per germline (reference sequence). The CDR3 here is CASSLGRQVNEKLFF. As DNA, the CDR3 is TGTGCCAGCAGCTTAGGGCGACAGGTCAATGAAAAACTGTTTTTT.

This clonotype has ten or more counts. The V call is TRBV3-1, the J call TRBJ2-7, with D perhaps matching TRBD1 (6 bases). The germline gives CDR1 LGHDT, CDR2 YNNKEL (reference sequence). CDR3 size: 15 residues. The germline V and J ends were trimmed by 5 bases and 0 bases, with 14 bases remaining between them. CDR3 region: CASSTRGRISYEQYF. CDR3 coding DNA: TGTGCCAGCAGCACCAGGGGCCGGATCTCCTACGAGCAGTACTTC.

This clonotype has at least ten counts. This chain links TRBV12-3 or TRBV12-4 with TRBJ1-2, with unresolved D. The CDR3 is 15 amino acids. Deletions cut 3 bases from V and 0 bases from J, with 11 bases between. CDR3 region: CASSFALATNYGYTF. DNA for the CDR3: TGTGCCAGCAGTTTTGCTCTCGCTACTAACTATGGCTACACCTTC.

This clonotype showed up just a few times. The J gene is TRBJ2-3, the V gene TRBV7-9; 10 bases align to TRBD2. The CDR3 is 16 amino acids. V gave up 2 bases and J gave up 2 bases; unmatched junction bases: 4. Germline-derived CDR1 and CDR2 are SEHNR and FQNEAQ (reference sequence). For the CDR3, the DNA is TGTGCCAGCAGCTTATGGCTAGCGGGGGCCACAGATACGCAGTATTTT. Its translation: CASSLWLAGATDTQYF.

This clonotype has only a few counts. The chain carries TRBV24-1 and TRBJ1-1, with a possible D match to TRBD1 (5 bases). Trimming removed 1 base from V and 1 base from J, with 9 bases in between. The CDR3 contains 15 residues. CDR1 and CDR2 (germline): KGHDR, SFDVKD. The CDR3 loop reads CATSDFTDRNTEAFF. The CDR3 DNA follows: TGTGCCACCAGTGATTTTACAGACAGGAACACTGAAGCTTTCTTT.

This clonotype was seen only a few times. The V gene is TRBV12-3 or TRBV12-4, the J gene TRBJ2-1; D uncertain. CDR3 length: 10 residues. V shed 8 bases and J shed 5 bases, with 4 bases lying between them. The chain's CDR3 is CASQNNEQFF. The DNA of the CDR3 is TGTGCCAGCCAGAACAATGAGCAGTTCTTC.

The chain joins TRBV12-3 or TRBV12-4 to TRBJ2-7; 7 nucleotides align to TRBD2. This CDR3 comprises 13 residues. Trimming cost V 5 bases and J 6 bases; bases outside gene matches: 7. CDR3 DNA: TGTGCCAGCAGTCTCCCGGGGGGACGCGAGCAGTACTTC. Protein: CASSLPGGREQYF.

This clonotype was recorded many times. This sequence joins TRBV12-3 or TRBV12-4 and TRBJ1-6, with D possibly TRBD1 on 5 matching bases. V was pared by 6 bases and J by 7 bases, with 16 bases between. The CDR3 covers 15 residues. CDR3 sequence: CASRSRGGENSPLHF. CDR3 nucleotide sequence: TGTGCCAGCAGGTCTCGTGGGGGGGAGAATTCACCCCTCCACTTT.

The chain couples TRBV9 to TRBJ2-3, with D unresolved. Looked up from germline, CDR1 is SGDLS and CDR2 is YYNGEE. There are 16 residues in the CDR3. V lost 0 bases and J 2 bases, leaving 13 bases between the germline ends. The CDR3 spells CASSVGLGDSTDTQYF. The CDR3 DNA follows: TGTGCCAGCAGCGTAGGTCTGGGCGATTCCACAGATACGCAGTATTTT.

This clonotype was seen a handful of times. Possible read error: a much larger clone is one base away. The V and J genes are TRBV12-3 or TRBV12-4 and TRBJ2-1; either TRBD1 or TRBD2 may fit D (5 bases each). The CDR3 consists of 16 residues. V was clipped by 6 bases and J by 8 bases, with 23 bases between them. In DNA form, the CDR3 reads TGTGCCAGCAGGATTCGCCCGGGACGGTCTGGGCATGAGCAGTTCTTC. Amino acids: CASRIRPGRSGHEQFF.

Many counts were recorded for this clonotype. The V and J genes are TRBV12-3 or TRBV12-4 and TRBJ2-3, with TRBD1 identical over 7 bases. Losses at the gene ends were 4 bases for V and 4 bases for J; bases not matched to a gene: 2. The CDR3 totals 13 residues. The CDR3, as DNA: TGTGCCAGCAGTTCGACAGGGCCAGATACGCAGTATTTT. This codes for CASSSTGPDTQYF.

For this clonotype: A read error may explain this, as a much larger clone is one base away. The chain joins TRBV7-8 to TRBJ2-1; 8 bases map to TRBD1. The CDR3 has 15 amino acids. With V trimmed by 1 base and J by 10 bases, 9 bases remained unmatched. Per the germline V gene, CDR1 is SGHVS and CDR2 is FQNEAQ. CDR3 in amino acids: CASSLERTGINEQFF. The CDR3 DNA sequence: TGTGCCAGCAGCTTAGAAAGGACAGGGATAAACGAGCAGTTCTTC.

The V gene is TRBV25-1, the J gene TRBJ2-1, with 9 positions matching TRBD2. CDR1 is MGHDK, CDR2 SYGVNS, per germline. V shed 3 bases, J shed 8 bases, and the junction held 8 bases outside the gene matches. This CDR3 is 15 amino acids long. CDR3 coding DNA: TGTGCCAGCAGTGATCCGACTAGCGGACTTTATGAGCAGTTCTTC. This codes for CASSDPTSGLYEQFF.

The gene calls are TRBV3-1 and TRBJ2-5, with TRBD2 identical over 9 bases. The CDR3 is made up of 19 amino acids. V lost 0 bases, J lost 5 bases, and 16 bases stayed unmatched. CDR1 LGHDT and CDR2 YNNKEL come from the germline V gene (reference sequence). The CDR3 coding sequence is TGTGCCAGCAGCCAAGATCTCGGGGTAGCGGGAGATAGTGTGGAGACCCAGTACTTC. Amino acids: CASSQDLGVAGDSVETQYF.

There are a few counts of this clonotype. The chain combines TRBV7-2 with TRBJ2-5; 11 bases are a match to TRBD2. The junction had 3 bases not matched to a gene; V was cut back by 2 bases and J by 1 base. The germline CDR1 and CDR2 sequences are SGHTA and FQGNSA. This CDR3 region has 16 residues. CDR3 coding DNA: TGTGCCAGCAGCTTATCCGGGACTAGCGGCCAAGAGACCCAGTACTTC. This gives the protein CASSLSGTSGQETQYF.

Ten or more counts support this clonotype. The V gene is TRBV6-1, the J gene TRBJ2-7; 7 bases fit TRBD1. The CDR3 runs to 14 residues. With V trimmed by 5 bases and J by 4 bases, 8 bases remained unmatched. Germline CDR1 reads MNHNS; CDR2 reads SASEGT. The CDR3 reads CASSYVPGGYEQYF. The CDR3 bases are TGTGCCAGCAGTTACGTACCAGGGGGATACGAGCAGTACTTC.

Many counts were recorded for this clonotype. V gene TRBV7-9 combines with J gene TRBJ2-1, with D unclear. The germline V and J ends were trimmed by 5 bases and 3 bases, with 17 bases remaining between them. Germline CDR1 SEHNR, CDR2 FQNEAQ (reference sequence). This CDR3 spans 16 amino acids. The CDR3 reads CASSHRLTPSYNEQFF. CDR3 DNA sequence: TGTGCCAGCAGCCACCGTCTTACTCCAAGCTACAATGAGCAGTTCTTC.